A selection of T cell receptor beta chains follows, all from one sample in a study of T-cell reconstitution after alpha-beta-depleted transplantation in children. Via MiXCR, TCRdb re-called the PCR reads, giving one row per CDR3 protein. The data hold 360,000 or so distinct CDR3 sequences, with around 21% observed a single time. The sequencing here drew on PBMCs from the stem cell graft donor, taken from the stem cell graft. The origin of the receptors is a human donor who donated a stem cell graft to a child with acute myeloid leukemia. CDR3s include the opening cysteine and the closing phenylalanine or tryptophan. D genes are given only for firm matches. Clone size is shown for a subset of rows, as once, few, many or a class of expanded clone.

V	J	size	D	CDR3	DNA
TRBV5-1	TRBJ2-7	NA	NA	CASSFLGQRYEQYF	TGCGCCAGCAGCTTTCTCGGACAGCGATACGAGCAGTACTTC
TRBV3-1	TRBJ2-7	NA	TRBD2	CASAPRGLASNEQYF	TGTGCCAGCGCTCCCCGCGGACTAGCATCGAACGAGCAGTACTTC
TRBV20-1	TRBJ1-5	many	NA	CSARSEYSNQPQHF	TGCAGTGCTAGATCGGAGTATAGCAATCAGCCCCAGCATTTT
TRBV5-6	TRBJ2-7	NA	NA	CASSYPRGHEQYF	TGTGCCAGCAGCTACCCCAGGGGCCACGAGCAGTACTTC
TRBV20-1	TRBJ2-3	NA	NA	CSARAEGVDTQYF	TGCAGTGCTAGGGCGGAGGGCGTAGATACGCAGTATTTT
TRBV18	TRBJ2-5	NA	NA	CASSPGTPLETQYF	TGTGCCAGCTCACCGGGGACCCCCCTCGAGACCCAGTACTTC
TRBV29-1	TRBJ2-1	NA	TRBD2	CSAWSGRAHEQFF	TGCAGCGCATGGAGCGGGAGGGCCCATGAGCAGTTCTTC
TRBV7-8	TRBJ2-7	once	TRBD2	CASSKTGTSATYEQYF	TGTGCCAGCAGCAAAACCGGGACTAGCGCAACCTACGAGCAGTACTTC
TRBV4-3	TRBJ1-5	NA	NA	CASSQTSRVQPQHF	TGCGCCAGCAGCCAAACCAGCAGGGTACAGCCCCAGCATTTT
TRBV6-5	TRBJ1-4	NA	NA	CASSSRDQATNEKLFF	TGTGCCAGCAGTTCCAGGGATCAGGCAACTAATGAAAAACTGTTTTTT
TRBV25-1	TRBJ2-2	NA	TRBD2	CASSDEGTSGRWGELFF	TGTGCCAGCAGTGATGAAGGCACTAGCGGGAGGTGGGGGGAGCTGTTTTTT
TRBV7-2	TRBJ2-7	few	TRBD1	CASSLGVTGQPYEQYF	TGTGCCAGCAGCTTAGGTGTGACGGGACAGCCCTACGAGCAGTACTTC
TRBV20-1	TRBJ2-1	NA	NA	CSALGAVDTYNEQFF	TGCAGTGCCCTAGGGGCAGTTGATACCTACAATGAGCAGTTCTTC
TRBV4-1	TRBJ2-7	NA	TRBD2	CASSLTPGLGTYEQYF	TGCGCCAGCAGCCTCACCCCGGGACTAGGGACCTACGAGCAGTACTTC
TRBV6-5	TRBJ2-7	many	NA	CASTDRSQEQYF	TGTGCCAGCACCGACCGGTCGCAAGAGCAGTACTTC
TRBV29-1	TRBJ2-1	many	NA	CSVDSEQFF	TGCAGCGTTGATTCCGAGCAGTTCTTC
TRBV7-8	TRBJ1-4	NA	NA	CASSLARGMGEKLFF	TGTGCCAGCAGCTTAGCGAGGGGGATGGGAGAAAAACTGTTTTTT
TRBV3-1	TRBJ2-1	NA	NA	CASSQGVVEQFF	TGTGCCAGCAGCCAAGGGGTAGTTGAGCAGTTCTTC
TRBV25-1	TRBJ2-7	NA	NA	CASSDLLQEAEQYF	TGTGCCAGCAGTGATTTATTACAGGAGGCCGAGCAGTACTTC
TRBV29-1	TRBJ2-5	few	TRBD1	CSVPDRGRETQYF	TGCAGCGTTCCGGACAGGGGGCGGGAGACCCAGTACTTC
TRBV15	TRBJ2-1	once	NA	CATSMGSNSAEQFF	TGTGCCACCAGCATGGGGTCAAATAGCGCCGAGCAGTTCTTC
TRBV10-3	TRBJ2-7	NA	TRBD1	CAISRTGDTYEQYF	TGTGCAATAAGTCGGACAGGCGATACCTACGAGCAGTACTTC
TRBV6-1	TRBJ2-5	NA	TRBD2	CASRALAGQETQYF	TGTGCCAGCAGGGCACTAGCGGGGCAAGAGACCCAGTACTTC
TRBV6-5	TRBJ1-1	many	NA	CASSGGGGGVNTEAFF	TGTGCCAGCAGCGGAGGCGGGGGTGGGGTGAACACTGAAGCTTTCTTT
TRBV7-2	TRBJ2-3	NA	NA	CASSTQTTDTQYF	TGTGCCAGCAGCACTCAGACCACAGATACGCAGTATTTT
TRBV29-1	TRBJ2-7	once	TRBD2	CSAGLAGENEQYF	TGCAGCGCCGGACTAGCGGGAGAGAACGAGCAGTACTTC
TRBV7-8	TRBJ2-1	NA	NA	CASSSDGGAHNEQFF	TGTGCCAGCAGCAGCGACGGTGGGGCACACAATGAGCAGTTCTTC
TRBV29-1	TRBJ2-7	NA	TRBD2	CSVHLVGSGSGEQYF	TGCAGCGTCCACCTAGTTGGTAGCGGGAGCGGAGAGCAGTACTTC
TRBV20-1	TRBJ2-5	many	NA	CSASGLWETQYF	TGCAGTGCTAGCGGGCTCTGGGAGACCCAGTACTTC
TRBV5-1	TRBJ2-1	NA	TRBD2	CASSLGGLAVYNEQFF	TGCGCCAGCAGCTTGGGGGGACTAGCGGTCTACAATGAGCAGTTCTTC
TRBV27	TRBJ2-1	many	NA	CASSKGGYNEQFF	TGTGCCAGCAGTAAAGGAGGATACAATGAGCAGTTCTTC
TRBV20-1	TRBJ2-7	NA	NA	CSAGAFRVVKDEQYF	TGCAGTGCTGGAGCCTTCAGGGTCGTCAAGGACGAGCAGTACTTC
TRBV7-2	TRBJ2-3	NA	TRBD2	CASSLAAGVPQYF	TGTGCCAGCAGCTTAGCTGCGGGAGTCCCCCAGTATTTT
TRBV4-2	TRBJ2-2	many	NA	CASSQDMVAGELFF	TGTGCCAGCAGCCAAGATATGGTAGCCGGGGAGCTGTTTTTT
TRBV5-1	TRBJ2-1	NA	TRBD2	CASSLLRLAGGYNEQFF	TGCGCCAGCAGCTTGTTACGTCTAGCGGGAGGTTACAATGAGCAGTTCTTC
TRBV5-1	TRBJ2-1	NA	TRBD1	CASSTGQGQSNEQFF	TGCGCCAGCAGCACTGGACAGGGCCAGAGCAATGAGCAGTTCTTC
TRBV20-1	TRBJ2-1	NA	NA	CSAINRVYYNEQFF	TGCAGTGCTATTAACAGGGTGTATTACAATGAGCAGTTCTTC
TRBV24-1	TRBJ2-3	few	NA	CATSDYKDTSDTQYF	TGTGCCACCAGTGATTATAAGGATACCTCAGATACGCAGTATTTT
TRBV12-3/TRBV12-4	TRBJ2-7	many	TRBD1	CASSSQGVVGEQYF	TGTGCCAGCAGTTCACAGGGGGTCGTTGGCGAGCAGTACTTC
TRBV10-3	TRBJ1-1	NA	TRBD1	CAIRYDRGQNTEAFF	TGTGCCATCAGGTACGACAGGGGACAGAACACTGAAGCTTTCTTT
TRBV20-1	TRBJ2-5	many	TRBD2	CSARILAGVETQYF	TGCAGTGCTAGAATCCTAGCGGGAGTGGAGACCCAGTACTTC